Listed here are 2 T cell receptor beta chains from one sample, sequenced in a study of CD8 T cells in Susac syndrome. Random hexamers served to reverse transcribe roughly 0.5 to 1 ug RNA. Each CDR3 protein is one row after TCRdb ran MiXCR on the immunoSEQ multiplex PCR reads. Altogether roughly 180,000 distinct CDR3 sequences are present, around 94% being singletons, with the ten largest covering over 0.12%. Sequencing used CD4+ T cells from PBMCs. All receptors come from a human donor in good health.

The chain carries TRBV1 and TRBJ2-6; the table's D call of TRBD2 was not tested on the DNA. TRBV1 constitutes a pseudogene. The CDR3 has 19 amino acids. For the CDR3, the DNA is TGCACCAGCAGCCAAGACCAGAAGGGAATAGGACCCGGGGCCAACGTCCTGACTTTC. Its protein is CTSSQDQKGIGPGANVLTF.

This rearrangement joins TRBV28 to TRBJ2-7; D unclear. The V gene lost 5 bases and the J gene lost 5 bases, with 7 bases spanning the gap. Per germline, CDR1 MDHEN and CDR2 SYDVKM. CDR3 length: 11 amino acids. The CDR3 spells CASSLTNEQYF. The CDR3 DNA sequence: TGTGCCAGCAGTCTTACCAACGAGCAGTACTTC.